These T cell receptor beta chains were read from a single sample in a study of CD8+CD57+ T cells in acquired aplastic anemia. TCRdb used MiXCR to reprocess the reads, holding one entry per CDR3 protein. This sample yields about 250,000 distinct CDR3 sequences, of which approximately 45% are seen a single time; approximately 7.8% belongs to the top ten. Sequencing was done on a sample of sorted CD4+, CD8+, or CD8+CD57+ T cells (not recorded which) from PBMCs. These receptor sequences come from a human donor with aplastic anemia. The CDR3 runs from the conserved cysteine through the conserved F or W. A D gene is named only where the DNA matches it firmly. Clone size appears in some rows only: once, few, many, or a class for an expanded clone.

v_call: TRBV7-9
j_call: TRBJ2-3
d_call: .
clone_size: many
cdr3_aa: CASSLQRRGTDTQYF
cdr3_nt: TGTGCCAGCAGCTTGCAACGGAGGGGGACAGATACGCAGTATTTT

v_call: TRBV6-1
j_call: TRBJ1-2
d_call: TRBD1
clone_size: .
cdr3_aa: CASSESGQGAYGYTF
cdr3_nt: TGTGCCAGCAGTGAATCGGGACAGGGGGCGTATGGCTACACCTTC

v_call: TRBV10-3
j_call: TRBJ2-7
d_call: TRBD2
clone_size: .
cdr3_aa: CASSLGGIGIEQYF
cdr3_nt: TGTGCCAGCAGTTTGGGGGGGATCGGAATCGAGCAGTACTTC

v_call: TRBV7-2
j_call: TRBJ2-5
d_call: .
clone_size: .
cdr3_aa: CASSPGLFSETQYF
cdr3_nt: TGTGCCAGCAGCCCGGGACTGTTTTCCGAGACCCAGTACTTC

v_call: TRBV7-6
j_call: TRBJ2-5
d_call: .
clone_size: .
cdr3_aa: CASSLGPELETQYF
cdr3_nt: TGTGCCAGCAGCTTAGGTCCCGAGCTAGAGACCCAGTACTTC

v_call: TRBV9
j_call: TRBJ2-7
d_call: .
clone_size: .
cdr3_aa: CASSVGFSSYEQYF
cdr3_nt: TGTGCCAGCAGCGTAGGTTTCAGCTCCTACGAGCAGTACTTC

v_call: TRBV20-1
j_call: TRBJ1-2
d_call: TRBD1
clone_size: .
cdr3_aa: CSARRTGASGYTF
cdr3_nt: TGCAGTGCTAGACGTACAGGGGCGAGTGGCTACACCTTC

v_call: TRBV9
j_call: TRBJ2-1
d_call: .
clone_size: many
cdr3_aa: CASSKPMGTRKRNEQFF
cdr3_nt: TGTGCCAGCAGTAAACCAATGGGGACCCGTAAAAGGAATGAGCAGTTCTTC

v_call: TRBV9
j_call: TRBJ2-7
d_call: .
clone_size: many
cdr3_aa: CASSATDSMMEQYF
cdr3_nt: TGTGCCAGCAGCGCAACGGACAGTATGATGGAGCAGTACTTC

v_call: TRBV11-2
j_call: TRBJ2-3
d_call: .
clone_size: many
cdr3_aa: CASSSPGLTETDTQYF
cdr3_nt: TGTGCCAGCAGCTCCCCTGGGTTGACAGAGACAGATACGCAGTATTTT

v_call: TRBV2
j_call: TRBJ1-2
d_call: .
clone_size: many
cdr3_aa: CASSERVIGGASDGYTF
cdr3_nt: TGTGCCAGCAGTGAAAGGGTTATAGGGGGGGCAAGCGATGGCTACACCTTC

v_call: TRBV7-8
j_call: TRBJ1-3
d_call: TRBD1
clone_size: few
cdr3_aa: CASSGEQGACSGNTIYF
cdr3_nt: TGTGCCAGCAGCGGTGAACAGGGGGCCTGCTCTGGAAACACCATATATTTT

v_call: TRBV7-2
j_call: TRBJ2-7
d_call: .
clone_size: .
cdr3_aa: CASSPSGKPYEQYF
cdr3_nt: TGTGCCAGCAGCCCCTCGGGCAAGCCCTACGAGCAGTACTTC

v_call: TRBV7-9
j_call: TRBJ2-7
d_call: .
clone_size: .
cdr3_aa: CASSPVTDTEQYF
cdr3_nt: TGTGCCAGCAGCCCGGTTACGGACACGGAGCAGTACTTC

v_call: TRBV6-5
j_call: TRBJ1-2
d_call: .
clone_size: .
cdr3_aa: CASSLQGLGYGYTF
cdr3_nt: TGTGCCAGCAGTTTACAGGGTCTGGGCTATGGCTACACCTTC

v_call: TRBV7-9
j_call: TRBJ1-2
d_call: .
clone_size: many
cdr3_aa: CASSYRAGYTF
cdr3_nt: TGTGCCAGCAGCTACCGGGCAGGCTACACCTTC

v_call: TRBV6-1
j_call: TRBJ1-5
d_call: .
clone_size: .
cdr3_aa: CASSDPRGGLGNQPQHF
cdr3_nt: TGTGCCAGCAGCGACCCAAGGGGGGGCCTGGGCAATCAGCCCCAGCATTTT

v_call: TRBV9
j_call: TRBJ1-5
d_call: .
clone_size: many
cdr3_aa: CASSVEGRSNQPQHF
cdr3_nt: TGTGCCAGCAGCGTGGAAGGGCGGAGCAATCAGCCCCAGCATTTT

v_call: TRBV28
j_call: TRBJ1-1
d_call: .
clone_size: .
cdr3_aa: CASSLAKEAFF
cdr3_nt: TGTGCCAGCAGTTTAGCAAAGGAAGCTTTCTTT

v_call: TRBV7-2
j_call: TRBJ2-3
d_call: .
clone_size: many
cdr3_aa: CASSLFSTDTQYF
cdr3_nt: TGTGCCAGCAGCTTATTCAGCACAGATACGCAGTATTTT

v_call: TRBV7-6
j_call: TRBJ1-5
d_call: .
clone_size: few
cdr3_aa: CASSLGDASNQPQHF
cdr3_nt: TGTGCCAGCAGCTTAGGAGACGCTAGCAATCAGCCCCAGCATTTT

v_call: TRBV27
j_call: TRBJ2-1
d_call: TRBD2
clone_size: many
cdr3_aa: CASSPAGLAGNEQFF
cdr3_nt: TGTGCCAGCAGTCCCGCGGGACTAGCGGGAAATGAGCAGTTCTTC

v_call: TRBV15
j_call: TRBJ1-2
d_call: .
clone_size: few
cdr3_aa: CATSRDRVYGYTF
cdr3_nt: TGTGCCACCAGCAGAGACAGGGTCTATGGCTACACCTTC